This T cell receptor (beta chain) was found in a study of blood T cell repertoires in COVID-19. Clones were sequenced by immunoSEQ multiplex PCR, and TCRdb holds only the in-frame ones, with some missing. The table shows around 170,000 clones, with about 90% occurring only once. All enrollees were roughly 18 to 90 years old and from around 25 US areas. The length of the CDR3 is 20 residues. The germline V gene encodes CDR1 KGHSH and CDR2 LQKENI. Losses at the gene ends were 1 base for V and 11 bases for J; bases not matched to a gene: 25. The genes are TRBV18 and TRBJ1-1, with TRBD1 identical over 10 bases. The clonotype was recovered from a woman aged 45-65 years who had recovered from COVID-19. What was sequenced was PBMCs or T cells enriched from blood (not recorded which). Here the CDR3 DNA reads TGTGCCAGCTCACCACAAAGAGGGACAGGGGCCGAGACACCGGGACAAGGGGCTTTCTTT. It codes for CASSPQRGTGAETPGQGAFF. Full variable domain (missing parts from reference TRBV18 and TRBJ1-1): NAGVMQNPRHLVRRRGQEARLRCSPMKGHSHVYWYRQLPEEGLKFMVYLQKENIIDESGMPKERFSAEFPKEGPSILRIQQVVRGDSAAYFCASSPQRGTGAETPGQGAFFGQGTRLTVV.